These T cell receptor beta chains were read from a single sample in a study of OX40 agonist ivuxolimab in advanced cancers. Sequencing used immunoSEQ multiplex PCR; TCRdb keeps in-frame clones, though not all of them. The sample includes fewer than 85,000 clones, more than 70% seen only once; the top ten take around 8.2%. The sample here was CD4+ or CD8+ T cells sorted from blood, taken in a trial of the OX40 agonist ivuxolimab. The receptors shown here come from an adult with an advanced solid tumor such as melanoma, head and neck, liver or kidney cancer. Each CDR3 is given with its conserved first and last residue. The D gene is left open where the match is weak. Part of the rows lack a size; the others show once, few, many or a class for expanded clones.

V,size,D,J,CDR3,DNA
TRBV5-4,few,-,TRBJ2-2,CASSLALADNTGELFF,TGTGCCAGCAGCTTGGCGCTAGCCGATAACACCGGGGAGCTGTTTTTT
TRBV19,-,-,TRBJ1-4,CASSDYRDRGEKLFF,TGTGCCAGTAGTGACTACAGGGATCGCGGTGAAAAACTGTTTTTT
TRBV9,-,TRBD2,TRBJ2-2,CASSVGAGGHDGELFF,TGTGCCAGCAGCGTAGGTGCGGGGGGGCATGACGGGGAGCTGTTTTTT
TRBV18,-,-,TRBJ2-3,CASSNLLSTDTQYF,TGTGCCAGCTCAAACCTTTTAAGCACAGATACGCAGTATTTT
TRBV5-1,-,TRBD2,TRBJ2-1,CASSLEGRGDNEQFF,TGCGCCAGCAGCTTGGAGGGGCGGGGGGACAATGAGCAGTTCTTC
TRBV7-9,-,-,TRBJ2-1,CASSLDSGNYNEQFF,TGTGCCAGCAGCTTAGATTCGGGGAACTACAATGAGCAGTTCTTC
TRBV30,-,TRBD1,TRBJ1-4,CAWSVGQGAWGTEKLFF,TGTGCCTGGAGTGTAGGACAGGGGGCGTGGGGAACTGAAAAACTGTTTTTT
TRBV5-8,-,-,TRBJ2-2,CASSFVTYNTGELFF,TGTGCCAGCAGCTTCGTGACTTATAACACCGGGGAGCTGTTTTTT
TRBV28,-,-,TRBJ1-5,CASSFGNQPQHF,TGTGCCAGCAGTTTCGGGAATCAGCCCCAGCATTTT
TRBV2,once,-,TRBJ2-1,CASLRGSSYNEQFF,TGTGCCAGTCTACGGGGTAGCTCCTACAATGAGCAGTTCTTC
TRBV19,-,-,TRBJ2-3,CASSRGGLWGIDTQYF,TGTGCCAGTAGCCGTGGGGGGCTCTGGGGAATAGATACGCAGTATTTT
TRBV7-9,few,TRBD1,TRBJ1-2,CASRTGGTGISYTF,TGTGCCAGCAGAACGGGCGGGACAGGGATAAGCTACACCTTC
TRBV28,-,-,TRBJ2-2,CASSTGLGGELFF,TGTGCCAGCAGCACAGGTCTTGGCGGGGAGCTGTTTTTT
TRBV2,-,-,TRBJ1-3,CASSLERGSGNTIYF,TGTGCCAGCAGTCTCGAGCGGGGATCTGGAAACACCATATATTTT
TRBV6-5,-,-,TRBJ1-1,CASSRPGGDTEAFF,TGTGCCAGCAGCCGCCCGGGTGGAGACACTGAAGCTTTCTTT
TRBV7-2,-,-,TRBJ1-1,CASSSAHGGTEAFF,TGTGCCAGCAGCTCGGCTCATGGGGGTACTGAAGCTTTCTTT
TRBV2,-,TRBD1,TRBJ1-1,CASSGQGSTEAFF,TGTGCCAGCAGTGGACAGGGTAGCACTGAAGCTTTCTTT
TRBV15,few,TRBD2,TRBJ2-5,CATSRDYQAGDSQYF,TGTGCCACCAGCAGAGATTATCAGGCGGGAGACTCCCAGTACTTC
TRBV7-2,-,-,TRBJ2-1,CASSTGLFTYNEQFF,TGTGCCAGCAGCACCGGGCTCTTTACCTACAATGAGCAGTTCTTC
TRBV5-1,-,-,TRBJ2-7,CASSPGTVYEQYF,TGCGCCAGCAGCCCGGGGACCGTATACGAGCAGTACTTC
TRBV10-3,-,TRBD1,TRBJ2-1,CASLSGQGGNEQFF,TGTGCCTCCCTTAGTGGACAGGGCGGCAATGAGCAGTTCTTC
TRBV11-2,once,TRBD2,TRBJ2-5,CASSLTGLAGVAETQYF,TGTGCCAGCAGCTTAACGGGACTAGCGGGAGTAGCAGAGACCCAGTACTTC
TRBV7-2,-,-,TRBJ1-2,CASSFIRGGGGRGYTF,TGTGCCAGCAGCTTTATTAGGGGTGGAGGAGGGCGGGGCTACACCTTC
TRBV7-9,-,-,TRBJ2-3,CASSLASTDTQYF,TGTGCCAGCAGCTTGGCGAGCACAGATACGCAGTATTTT
TRBV5-4,-,-,TRBJ2-7,CASSLDEGSYEQYF,TGTGCCAGCAGCTTGGATGAGGGTTCCTACGAGCAGTACTTC
TRBV6-4,few,TRBD1,TRBJ2-2,CASSLRDRDTGELFF,TGTGCCAGCAGCCTCCGGGACAGGGACACCGGGGAGCTGTTTTTT
TRBV6-6,-,-,TRBJ1-1,CASSYTMDTEAFF,TGTGCCAGCAGTTACACCATGGACACTGAAGCTTTCTTT
TRBV7-9,medium-sized,-,TRBJ2-2,CASSWDTNTGELFF,TGTGCCAGCAGCTGGGACACGAACACCGGGGAGCTGTTTTTT
TRBV5-5,-,TRBD2,TRBJ2-7,CASSDRQTSGSLHEQYF,TGTGCCAGCAGCGATAGACAGACTAGCGGGAGTCTCCACGAGCAGTACTTC
TRBV5-1,-,-,TRBJ1-6,CASSLEGNVIHF,TGCGCCAGCAGCTTGGAAGGGAACGTCATCCACTTT
TRBV4-1,-,-,TRBJ1-5,CASSQETPGAVSNQPQHF,TGCGCCAGCAGCCAAGAAACCCCAGGGGCCGTTAGCAATCAGCCCCAGCATTTT
TRBV6-5,-,-,TRBJ2-7,CASRRGSTYEQYF,TGTGCCAGCAGAAGAGGGTCTACCTACGAGCAGTACTTC
TRBV19,-,TRBD2,TRBJ2-2,CASSAGLAVGSGELFF,TGTGCCAGTAGTGCGGGACTAGCGGTAGGAAGCGGGGAGCTGTTTTTT